This entry features one T cell receptor beta chain sequence. Its specificity is not known. This entry is derived from a study of cytomegalovirus exposure and HLA in healthy donors. General study points: Among TCR sequences, most were rare, though some public TCRs appeared in many donors. In vitro assays verified that three CMV-associated chains recognized CMV antigens specifically.

Primers included in the PCR were 60 Vbeta and 13 Jbeta primers. Data came from immunoSEQ multiplex PCR; TCRdb stores just in-frame clones and leaves some out. This table has some 210,000 clones, 70% to 80% appearing once. Germline lookup yields CDR1 MNHEY and CDR2 SMNVEV (reference sequence). V was cut by 3 bases and J by 2 bases, with 11 bases left in between. This CDR3 comprises 14 residues. The chain carries TRBV27 and TRBJ2-7; perhaps TRBD1 as D (5 bases). The receptor was derived from a male donor in good health and CMV-seronegative. Sequenced sample: PBMCs. CDR3 in amino acids: CASSFQGPTYEQYF. CDR3 DNA sequence: TGTGCCAGCAGTTTTCAGGGTCCCACCTACGAGCAGTACTTC.